This T cell receptor beta chain was recovered during a study of blood T cell repertoires in COVID-19. The CDR3 has 15 amino acids. The trim removed 0 bases at V and 8 bases at J, leaving 7 bases unmatched. Germline lookup yields CDR1 LGHDT and CDR2 YNNKEL (reference sequence). This clone was seen only a few times. The assay was immunoSEQ multiplex PCR, and TCRdb's table has in-frame clones only and misses some. Found here are approximately 300,000 clones, 85% to 90% of them singletons; the top ten hold around 3.5%. This TCR was recovered from a woman aged 40 to 55 with acute or convalescent COVID-19. The chain combines TRBV3-1 (or the pseudogene TRBV3-2) with TRBJ1-1; 9 nucleotides match TRBD1. Input material: peripheral blood. Written as DNA, the CDR3 is TGTGCCAGCAGCCAAGACGGTGGACAGGGGAGAGAAGCTTTCTTT. This gives the protein CASSQDGGQGREAFF.